This TCR beta chain was sequenced for a study of shared clonotypes between healthy human individuals. Regarding the study as a whole: Across subsets, estimated richness was generally greater for naive than for memory populations. The sharing of 4% to 5.5% of naive CD4 clonotypes was seen across several donors. The study found lower generation probabilities in non-shared clonotypes than in those shared by all four donors.

CDR3 length: 14 amino acids. With V trimmed by 5 bases and J by 8 bases, 9 bases remained unmatched. Germline V gene lookup returns CDR1 MDHEN and CDR2 SYDVKM. The table came from immunoSEQ multiplex PCR; TCRdb's copy has only in-frame clones and leaves some out. The sample records roughly 2 million clones, nearly 97% being singletons. Note on this clone: Its antigen is not known.

All donors were healthy HIV-negative adults lacking recent acute infections or vaccinations. The V call is TRBV28, the J call TRBJ2-1; TRBD2 matches at 7 bases. The source material was naive CD4+ T cells sorted from blood. The sample's subset: CD45RA+ positively selected. The TCR comes from a man aged 18 to 29 in good health. The DNA for the CDR3 is TGTGCCAGCAGTCCCCTGGGAGGGGTTGATGAGCAGTTCTTC. Its translation is CASSPLGGVDEQFF.